What follows describes a single T cell receptor (beta chain). This entry is derived from a study of sequential checkpoint blockade in melanoma. Study-wide background: Arm A got nivolumab then ipilimumab; arm B the reverse, 1:1.

Treatment meaning: randomized to nivolumab then ipilimumab (arm A) or the reverse (arm B). PBMC sorting kept live CD3+CD8+ cells without CD19 or CD56. Produced via immunoSEQ multiplex PCR; TCRdb's table is partial and in-frame only. The sample lists around 19,000 clones, more than 65% occurring once. There are 15 residues in the CDR3. V was clipped by 4 bases and J by 5 bases; unmatched bases: 6. CDR1 and CDR2 (germline): MNHEY, SMNVEV (reference sequence). This clonotype originated in a human donor with melanoma. The sequences come from CD8+ T cells sorted from blood (inferred from file names), collected from a patient given nivolumab and ipilimumab in sequence. The V gene is TRBV27, the J gene TRBJ1-4; 8 bases align to TRBD1. This CDR3 reads CASSSTGASNEKLFF. In nucleotides, the CDR3 is TGTGCCAGCAGTTCGACAGGGGCTTCAAATGAAAAACTGTTTTTT.